The 13 T cell receptor beta chains below were found in one sample sequenced in a study of T cells in Graves' hyperthyroidism and ophthalmopathy. The CDR3 regions of TCR beta were amplified from RNA transcripts. First-round RT-PCR targeting the TCR CDR3 was performed with the HTBI primer set. TCRdb independently ran MiXCR on the multiplex PCR reads; one entry per CDR3 protein. This table holds hundreds of thousands of distinct CDR3 sequences, roughly a third found once. What was sequenced was blood. The receptors were sampled from a woman between 40 and 50 years old with Graves' hyperthyroidism.

This chain uses TRBV7-2 with TRBJ1-4; TRBD1 matches at 9 bases. This CDR3 is built from 17 residues. Germline assignment: CDR1 SGHTA and CDR2 FQGNSA. The V segment lost 1 base and the J segment 8 bases; nucleotides outside the gene matches: 11. CDR3 in DNA: TGTGCCAGCAGCTTAGATTCTGGGACAGGGTCTGGAGAAAAACTGTTTTTT. Translation gives CASSLDSGTGSGEKLFF. Using reference TRBV7-2 and TRBJ1-4 for the parts outside the CDR3, the full variable domain is GAGVSQSPSNKVTEKGKDVELRCDPISGHTALYWYRQSLGQGLEFLIYFQGNSAPDKSGLPSDRFSAERTGGSVSTLTIQRTQQEDSAVYLCASSLDSGTGSGEKLFFGSGTQLSVL.

The CDR3 bases are TGTGCCAGCAGCGGCAGAGGGACAGGGGAAAGAGCTTTCTTT. Encoded protein: CASSGRGTGERAFF. The chain has TRBV11-2 and TRBJ1-1; 10 nucleotides match TRBD1. CDR3 length equals 14 residues. The germline V gene encodes CDR1 SGHAT and CDR2 FQNNGV. The junction had 10 bases not matched to a gene; V was cut back by 5 bases and J by 10 bases.

The V and J genes are TRBV24-1 and TRBJ2-5, with TRBD2 matching over 10 bases. The J call may be faulty, since TRBJ2-1 better matches the DNA end. This CDR3 region has 16 residues. Germline CDR1 KGHDR, CDR2 SFDVKD. DNA of the CDR3: TGTGCCACCAGTGATTCAGGACTAGCGGTGTTCAATGAGCAGTTCTTC. Protein sequence: CATSDSGLAVFNEQFF.

Comment on this clonotype: The junction does not match germline at one end; this may be a read error. The V call is TRBV6-5, the J call TRBJ1-2; tentatively, D is TRBD1 (5 bases). Germline V gene lookup returns CDR1 MNHEY and CDR2 SVGAGI. The CDR3 is made up of 15 amino acids. CDR3 in DNA: TGTGCCAGCAGATCTCGCCAGGGTGGCGGCTATGGCTTCACCTTC. Translation: CASRSRQGGGYGFTF.

On this clonotype itself: This could be a read error, since a much larger clone is one nucleotide away. The CDR3 region has the DNA TGTGCCACCAGGGTCTCTGGAAACACCATATATTTT. It translates to CATRVSGNTIYF. The chain joins TRBV10-2 to TRBJ1-3, with a tentative D call TRBD1 (5 bases). Germline V CDR1 and CDR2: WSHSY, SAAADI. This CDR3 has 12 amino acids.

V gene TRBV4-3 combines with J gene TRBJ1-1, with 11 bases that match TRBD1. Germline V gene sequence: CDR1 LGHNA, CDR2 YSLEER. There are 19 residues in the CDR3. V lost 1 base, J lost 1 base, and 11 bases stayed unmatched. CDR3 in DNA: TGCGCCAGCAGCCAAGGGTGGACAGGGGGCTTTATTGAGAACACTGAAGCTTTCTTT. It is translated as CASSQGWTGGFIENTEAFF.

This sequence joins TRBV13 and TRBJ2-7, with 12 bases that match TRBD1. CDR3 length equals 15 residues. Germline V CDR1 and CDR2: PRHDT, FYEKMQ (reference sequence). V gave up 5 bases and J gave up 7 bases; unmatched junction bases: 9. CDR3 sequence (DNA): TGTGCCAGCAGCGTTGGGGGACAGGGGGCAGAAGAGCAGTACTTC. Translation: CASSVGGQGAEEQYF.

In its sample, this clonotype was seen a few times. This sequence joins TRBV5-5 and TRBJ2-7; D perhaps matches TRBD2 (6 bases). Germline CDR1 is SGHKS and CDR2 is YYEKEE (reference sequence). The CDR3 totals 12 residues. The ends were cut back, 1 base at V and 6 bases at J, with 8 bases in the middle. The CDR3 sequence is CASSLYGGEQYF. The CDR3 DNA reads TGTGCCAGCAGCTTGTACGGGGGCGAGCAGTACTTC.

This clonotype was counted a few times. The chain has TRBV20-1 and TRBJ1-2; 7 nucleotides agree with TRBD1. Germline-derived CDR1 and CDR2 are DFQATT and SNEGSKA (reference sequence). The ends lost 6 bases at V and 7 bases at J; junction bases unmatched: 11. This CDR3 is 13 amino acids long. The CDR3 DNA reads as TGCAGTGCCAGTGGAGGGGGCAGTGGTGGCTACACCTTC. The encoded protein is CSASGGGSGGYTF.

This clonotype appeared many times. V and J are TRBV12-3 or TRBV12-4 and TRBJ1-5; D uncertain. V shed 6 bases and J shed 6 bases, with 9 bases lying between them. This CDR3 contains 12 residues. The CDR3 region is CASRDGIQPQHF. The DNA of the CDR3 is TGTGCCAGCAGGGATGGTATTCAGCCCCAGCATTTT.

This clonotype has a count of ten or more. CDR3 loop: CAPGAGGNYGYTF. CDR3 nucleotides: TGTGCCCCCGGGGCAGGGGGAAACTATGGCTACACCTTC. The gene calls are TRBV19 and TRBJ1-2; 7 nucleotides agree with TRBD1. CDR3 size: 13 residues. The germline CDR1 and CDR2 sequences are LNHDA and SQIVND (reference sequence). With V trimmed by 11 bases and J by 2 bases, 8 bases remained unmatched.

Note on this clonotype: One junction end disagrees with the germline gene, perhaps due to a read error. The chain carries TRBV24-1 and TRBJ2-2, with D possibly being TRBD1 (6 bases). Germline lookup yields CDR1 KGHDR and CDR2 SFDVKD. The CDR3 consists of 14 residues. The CDR3 here is CATSGGGHAGQLFF. Written as DNA, the CDR3 is TGTGCCACCAGTGGAGGGGGACACGCCGGGCAGCTGTTTTTT.

This chain connects TRBV19 to TRBJ1-1; D is unresolved. The CDR3 spans 13 residues. Trimming cost V 6 bases and J 4 bases, with 12 bases left between them. Germline V gene data show CDR1 as LNHDA and CDR2 as SQIVND (reference sequence). The CDR3 region has the DNA TGTGCCAGTAGCCCCAGAGATCCCACTGAAGCTTTCTTT. Its translation: CASSPRDPTEAFF.